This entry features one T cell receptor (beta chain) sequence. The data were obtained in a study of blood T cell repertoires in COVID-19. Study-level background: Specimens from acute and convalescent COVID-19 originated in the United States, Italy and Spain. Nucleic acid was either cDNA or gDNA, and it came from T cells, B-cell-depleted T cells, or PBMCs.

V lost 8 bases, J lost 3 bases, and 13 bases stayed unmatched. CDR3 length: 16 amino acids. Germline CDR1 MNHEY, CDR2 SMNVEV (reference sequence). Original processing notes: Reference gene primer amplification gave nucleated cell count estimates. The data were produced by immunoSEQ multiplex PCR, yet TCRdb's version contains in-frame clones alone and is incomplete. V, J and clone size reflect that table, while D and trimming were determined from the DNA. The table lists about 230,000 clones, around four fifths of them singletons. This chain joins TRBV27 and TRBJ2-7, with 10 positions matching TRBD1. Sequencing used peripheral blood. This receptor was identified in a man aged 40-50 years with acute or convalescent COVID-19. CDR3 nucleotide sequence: TGTGCCAGCTCAGGAAGGGCCGGGACAGGGGTCTACGAGCAGTACTTC. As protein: CASSGRAGTGVYEQYF.